Shown below are 22 T cell receptor beta chains from a single sample sequenced in a study of T-cell reconstitution after alpha-beta-depleted transplantation in children. This sample's TCRbeta library carried unique molecular identifier barcodes. TCRdb re-called the PCR reads with MiXCR, one entry per CDR3 protein. The table has about 870,000 distinct CDR3 sequences, roughly 15% seen once. The sample was PBMCs, mostly from graft donor cells, taken 360 days after TCRalphabeta/CD19-depleted stem cell transplant. The receptors shown here come from a male patient younger than 18 who had a stem cell transplant for acute lymphoblastic leukemia, so the T cells may come from the graft donor.

This clonotype was seen only a few times. J is TRBJ1-6 and V is TRBV18, with 9 bases matching TRBD1. The CDR3 is 14 amino acids. Germline assignment: CDR1 KGHSH and CDR2 LQKENI. V gave up 8 bases and J gave up 8 bases; unmatched junction bases: 7. The CDR3 DNA reads TGTGCCAGCCGAAGCGGGACAGGGCATTCACCCCTCCACTTT. The encoded protein is CASRSGTGHSPLHF.

The rearrangement uses TRBV20-1 and TRBJ1-3; no clear D. Germline values: CDR1 DFQATT, CDR2 SNEGSKA (reference sequence). The CDR3 loop spans 13 amino acids. V lost 6 bases and J 4 bases, leaving 13 bases between the germline ends. Written as DNA, the CDR3 is TGCAGTGCCGGGAGGACGGGAGGAAACACCATATATTTT. The encoded protein is CSAGRTGGNTIYF.

This rearrangement joins TRBV3-1 to TRBJ2-1; 7 bases are shared with TRBD2. CDR3 length: 16 residues. The germline CDR1 and CDR2 sequences are LGHDT and YNNKEL (reference sequence). Unmatched junction bases numbered 12, after V lost 4 bases and J lost 6 bases. This CDR3 is CASSRSVAGAGNEQFF. For the CDR3, the DNA is TGTGCCAGCAGCCGTTCGGTGGCGGGAGCGGGCAATGAGCAGTTCTTC.

This clonotype showed up just a few times. The chain is built from TRBV24-1 and TRBJ2-3; no clear D. This CDR3 contains 20 residues. Germline V gives CDR1 KGHDR, CDR2 SFDVKD. The ends were cut back, 3 bases at V and 3 bases at J, with 27 bases in the middle. CDR3: CATSDPSKTLHYTGTDTQYF. CDR3 coding DNA: TGTGCCACCAGTGATCCGTCCAAAACCTTACACTACACCGGAACAGATACGCAGTATTTT.

This clonotype was detected a few times. The J gene is TRBJ2-3, the V gene TRBV7-2; 10 bases fit TRBD2. From germline, CDR1 is SGHTA and CDR2 FQGNSA. V was clipped by 1 base and J by 5 bases; unmatched bases: 6. The CDR3 consists of 16 residues. CDR3 region: CASSLVLAGAIDTQYF. For the CDR3, the DNA is TGTGCCAGCAGCTTAGTTCTAGCGGGAGCAATAGATACGCAGTATTTT.

This chain uses TRBV5-1 with TRBJ2-2; D is tentatively TRBD1 or TRBD2 (5 bases each). The CDR3 contains 16 residues. Germline V gene lookup returns CDR1 SGHRS and CDR2 YFSETQ. V dropped 2 bases and J dropped 5 bases, with 16 bases sitting between them. The CDR3 loop reads CASSFAGAWGTGELFF. As DNA, the CDR3 is TGCGCCAGCAGCTTCGCCGGGGCTTGGGGTACCGGGGAGCTGTTTTTT.

Only a few counts were recorded for this clonotype. A much larger clone differs by one base, so this may be a read error. The rearrangement links TRBV7-8 to TRBJ2-7; D is unclear. The CDR3 runs to 13 residues. Looked up from germline, CDR1 is SGHVS and CDR2 is FQNEAQ. The V end was cut by 3 bases, the J end by 0 bases, with 6 bases between. The CDR3 protein is CASSLMISYEQYF. For the CDR3, the DNA is TGTGCCAGCAGCTTGATGATCTCCTACGAGCAGTACTTC.

The chain has TRBV5-1 and TRBJ2-3; TRBD2 aligns across 13 bases. The ends lost 0 bases at V and 4 bases at J; junction bases unmatched: 2. Germline V gene lookup returns CDR1 SGHRS and CDR2 YFSETQ. This CDR3 has 16 amino acids. The CDR3 protein is CASSLELAGGPDTQYF. CDR3 coding DNA: TGCGCCAGCAGCTTGGAACTAGCGGGAGGGCCAGATACGCAGTATTTT.

The CDR3 sequence is CASRGEGPSGIYEQYF. CDR3 in DNA: TGTGCCAGCAGGGGGGAGGGACCTAGCGGTATCTACGAGCAGTACTTC. This sequence joins TRBV12-3 or TRBV12-4 and TRBJ2-7; 7 positions match TRBD2. This CDR3 contains 16 residues. Losses at the gene ends were 6 bases for V and 3 bases for J; bases not matched to a gene: 14.

In this sample, this clonotype turned up a few times. The chain links TRBV4-2 to TRBJ2-1, with D perhaps matching TRBD2 (6 bases). V lost 0 bases, J lost 7 bases, and 10 bases lay in between. Germline lookup yields CDR1 LGHNA and CDR2 YNFKEQ. The CDR3 consists of 14 residues. For the CDR3, the DNA is TGTGCCAGCAGCCAAGAGCGGGAACTTAATGAGCAGTTCTTC. Its protein product is CASSQERELNEQFF.

The table lists this clonotype with a few counts. The rearrangement uses TRBV19 and TRBJ2-1; 7 bases line up with TRBD2. The germline gives CDR1 LNHDA, CDR2 SQIVND (reference sequence). CDR3 length equals 15 residues. J gave up 3 bases and V 7 bases, and 9 bases lay outside the gene matches. The CDR3 region is CASTSTGTIYNEQFF. Written as DNA, the CDR3 is TGTGCCAGTACCTCTACCGGGACTATCTACAATGAGCAGTTCTTC.

V usage is TRBV7-8 and J usage is TRBJ2-6, with 9 nucleotides matching TRBD1. CDR3 length equals 17 residues. Trimming removed 5 bases from V and 0 bases from J; junction bases left unmatched: 5. Germline lookup yields CDR1 SGHVS and CDR2 FQNEAQ. The CDR3 region is CASSPWDRVSGANVLTF. The CDR3 DNA is TGTGCCAGCAGCCCCTGGGACAGGGTCTCTGGGGCCAACGTCCTGACTTTC.

V usage is TRBV18 and J usage is TRBJ2-2, with D perhaps TRBD1 or TRBD2 (5 bases each). Germline V lookup: CDR1 KGHSH, CDR2 LQKENI. V lost 3 bases and J 4 bases, leaving 12 bases between the germline ends. The CDR3 runs 15 residues. The CDR3 protein is CASSPSGLGTGELFF. DNA of the CDR3: TGTGCCAGCTCACCCTCGGGGCTGGGCACCGGGGAGCTGTTTTTT.

This chain joins TRBV6-5 and TRBJ2-2; TRBD2 matches 11 bases. Germline V gene sequence: CDR1 MNHEY, CDR2 SVGAGI. J gave up 3 bases and V 2 bases, and 5 bases lay outside the gene matches. The CDR3 loop spans 17 amino acids. CDR3 nucleotides: TGTGCCAGCAGTTACCGCGGGACTAGCGGATACACCGGGGAGCTGTTTTTT. This gives the protein CASSYRGTSGYTGELFF.

This sequence joins TRBV27 and TRBJ1-4; D is unclear. V lost 9 bases to trimming and J lost 3 bases, with 11 bases between them. This CDR3 is built from 13 residues. Germline loops: CDR1 MNHEY, CDR2 SMNVEV (reference sequence). The CDR3 here is CARNKYPNEKLFF. The CDR3 coding sequence is TGTGCCAGGAACAAATATCCTAATGAAAAACTGTTTTTT.

This clonotype was picked up a small number of times. The CDR3 nucleotides read TGTGCCAGCAGTGCGGCCCTCGCCAGCGGGAGCTCCTACGAGCAGTACTTC. Translated: CASSAALASGSSYEQYF. This sequence joins TRBV6-4 and TRBJ2-7; TRBD2 matches at 8 bases. V trimming: 4 bases; J trimming: 0 bases; junction bases outside the gene matches: 11. Germline lookup yields CDR1 MRHNA and CDR2 SNTAGT. The CDR3 length is 17 residues.

In this sample, this clonotype turned up a few times. This rearrangement joins TRBV15 to TRBJ2-1, with 13 bases identical to TRBD2. The CDR3 length is 15 residues. Germline V CDR1 and CDR2: LNHNV, YYDKDF (reference sequence). Germline trimming cut 5 bases from V and 8 bases from J; bases unmatched to any gene: 6. CDR3 sequence reads: CATSETGLAGYEQFF. CDR3 coding DNA: TGTGCCACCAGCGAAACGGGACTAGCGGGATATGAGCAGTTCTTC. Together with reference TRBV15 and TRBJ2-1, the CDR3 gives the full variable domain: DAMVIQNPRYQVTQFGKPVTLSCSQTLNHNVMYWYQQKSSQAPKLLFHYYDKDFNNEADTPDNFQSRRPNTSFCFLDIRSPGLGDTAMYLCATSETGLAGYEQFFGPGTRLTVL.

V is TRBV12-3 or TRBV12-4 and J is TRBJ2-2, with 7 bases aligning to TRBD1. With V trimmed by 7 bases and J by 8 bases, 16 bases remained unmatched. This CDR3 has 16 residues. The CDR3 sequence: CASTLRERGRVGELFF. The CDR3 bases are TGTGCCAGCACCCTTCGGGAAAGGGGGCGCGTGGGGGAGCTGTTTTTT.

The chain links TRBV19 to TRBJ1-2, with 8 nucleotides matching TRBD1. With V trimmed by 3 bases and J by 2 bases, 2 bases remained unmatched. The V gene's germline CDR1 is LNHDA and CDR2 SQIVND (reference sequence). The CDR3 sequence is 14 residues long. CDR3 nucleotide sequence: TGTGCCAGTAGTATCGGGACAGGAAACTATGGCTACACCTTC. Amino acids: CASSIGTGNYGYTF.

This clonotype was found many times. The rearrangement links TRBV5-1 to TRBJ2-7; D gene unclear. The CDR3 length is 17 residues. Germline V gene sequence: CDR1 SGHRS, CDR2 YFSETQ. The V and J ends lost 2 bases and 9 bases respectively, with 27 bases between them. DNA for the CDR3: TGCGCCAGCAGCTTAGCCACCTCCTCACCTCGTCTCGGCGGGCAGTACTTC. The encoded protein is CASSLATSSPRLGGQYF.

In its sample, this clonotype was seen many times. The V call is TRBV5-1, the J call TRBJ2-3, with D uncertain. Germline assignment: CDR1 SGHRS and CDR2 YFSETQ. The CDR3 runs 14 residues. V gave up 1 base and J gave up 1 base, with 7 bases separating them. The DNA of the CDR3 is TGCGCCAGCAGCTTGCGAGAAGGCACAGATACGCAGTATTTT. Protein: CASSLREGTDTQYF.

The V and J genes are TRBV5-4 and TRBJ2-1; 14 bases match TRBD2. The CDR3 totals 21 residues. J was trimmed by 0 bases and V by 3 bases; bases with no gene match: 14. Germline CDR1 is SGHNT and CDR2 is YYREEE (reference sequence). This chain's CDR3 is CASSYPIRTSGRHSSYNEQFF. The CDR3 region has the DNA TGTGCCAGCAGCTACCCTATTCGGACTAGCGGGAGGCACAGCTCCTACAATGAGCAGTTCTTC.